This T cell receptor beta chain was identified during a study of neurological immune-mediated disorders. Study observations and caveats: HTLV-1-associated myelopathy displayed the greatest TCR clonal expansion, and multiple sclerosis exhibited the smallest, lower than that of healthy controls. Subjects shared no identical expanded-clone CDR3 amino acid sequences, suggesting private TCR-beta repertoires in all groups.

This clonotype is a singleton in its sample. No antigen is known for it. A 10-nucleotide random UMI tagged transcripts in template-switch 5'RACE cDNA synthesis. Using its own MiXCR run on the 5' RACE reads, TCRdb lists one record per CDR3 protein. The table shows more than 50,000 distinct CDR3 sequences, with less than 5.5% occurring only once. Where libraries were unsorted, they were derived from 2 million PBMCs stored at -80 degrees C. CDR3 length: 15 amino acids. V shed 8 bases and J shed 6 bases, with 24 bases lying between them. CDR1 and CDR2 (germline): DFQATT, SNEGSKA (reference sequence). Sequencing input: PBMCs. The chain joins TRBV20-1 to TRBJ2-3, with D unresolved. The TCR comes from a woman aged 25 to 45 with multiple sclerosis. The CDR3 coding sequence is TGCAGTACTCATCAGCTCCTGGGTGATTCGGATACGCAGTATTTT. Translated: CSTHQLLGDSDTQYF.